The sequence of this T cell receptor (beta chain) was determined in a study of T cell responses to AZD1222 COVID-19 vaccine (dated by TCRdb to the early 2020s). Study-level background: TCR sequencing covered roughly 230 trial participants: roughly 200 given two doses of AZD1222 and approximately 26 given two doses of MenACWY control vaccine. Trial participants were enrolled by age into subgroups of 18-55, 56-69 and 70-plus years, and approximately 150, 30 and 60 TCR-sequenced participants, respectively, were included in these subgroups. General findings and caveats noted by the study authors: After two AZD1222 doses, spike-specific TCR breadth and depth were significantly higher than at day 0 and than in MenACWY recipients. In the small 56-69-year group, the increase in depth fell short of significance, most likely because of low power. No day 14 peak-response samples were available, so repertoires were characterized only after the peak T cell response. Participants were mostly white British, with more females than males. The authors suggested clonal diversity may have been underestimated. Vaccine-associated CD4 TCRs spanned the whole spike protein, with dominant responses in regions 160-218 and 743-854. Conclusions about previously exposed vaccinees are limited because only six or seven AZD1222 recipients were SARS-CoV-2 seropositive at baseline. Epitopes outside the regions mutated in the B.1.351 and B.1.1.7 variants were reportedly recognized by nearly half of the unique spike-specific TCRs.

A note on this clone: Its target antigen remains unknown. Per-nucleotide qualities are absent, and no much larger clonotype sits a single base away.

The time point label for this specimen denotes: baseline before first vaccination. Sample treatment or condition, as interpreted from the label and publication: meningococcal conjugate vaccine given as trial control. Vaccinee samples came from UK trials COV001 and COV002, including a single-blind randomized controlled phase 2/3 trial of AZD1222 (ChAdOx1 nCoV-19) in healthy adults. For TCRbeta chain sequencing, PBMC samples from trial participants were taken at day 0 and at day 28 after the second dose. The CDR3 regions of human TCRbeta chains were analyzed by immunosequencing. Under the source paper's analysis protocol: Repertoire TCRs were matched against a reference library of SARS-CoV-2-specific TCRs generated with the MIRA antigen-specificity platform. Breadth was defined as the fraction of unique TCRs that were SARS-CoV-2-associated, and depth was defined as the fraction of total T cells that were SARS-CoV-2-associated. Using the MIRA data, every spike-specific TCR was mapped to the spike region that the TCR reacted to and assigned to either a CD4 or a CD8 class. Log10-transformed breadth and depth values were compared by one-way ANOVA with Sidak's multiple comparisons tests. This immuneACCESS table, as held by TCRdb, lists in-frame sequences with V and J called but not all clones. Of the missing ones, under half trace to an unresolved V gene in checked studies; the others have no known cause. Clone size and V and J calls were adopted from that table, with D and trimming inferred from the DNA. Present in this sample are approximately 100,000 clones, 88% of which were seen just once. The biggest ten clones account for about 13% of the sample.

The source was peripheral blood, collected on day 0 of MenACWY control vaccination. The TCR sequence derives from an adult in good health.

The DNA is as follows: TGTGCCAGCAGTTCACTAAACACAGATACGCAGTATTTT. Its protein product is CASSSLNTDTQYF. The rearranged chain carries TRBV27 and TRBJ2-3; the D gene lacks a confident call. According to the germline V gene (reference sequence), CDR1 reads MNHEY and CDR2 reads SMNVEV. The junction shows trimming of 4 bases on V and 2 bases on J, plus 7 bases between the germline ends. CDR3 length: 13 amino acids, cysteine to phenylalanine. Of the read, only the CDR3 DNA is kept; its 39 bases are in frame from base 1.